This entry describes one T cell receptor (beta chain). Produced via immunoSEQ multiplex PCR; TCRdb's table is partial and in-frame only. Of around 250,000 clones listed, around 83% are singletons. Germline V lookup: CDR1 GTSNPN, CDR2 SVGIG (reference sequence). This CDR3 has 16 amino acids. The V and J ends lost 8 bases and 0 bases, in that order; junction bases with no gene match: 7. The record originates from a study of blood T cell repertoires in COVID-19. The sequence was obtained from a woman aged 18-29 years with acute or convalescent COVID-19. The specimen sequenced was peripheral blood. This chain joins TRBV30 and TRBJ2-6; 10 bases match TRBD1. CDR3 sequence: CAGTGTGASGANVLTF. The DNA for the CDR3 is TGTGCCGGTACCGGGACAGGGGCCTCTGGGGCCAACGTCCTGACTTTC.